These 27 T cell receptor beta chains share one sample of origin, sequenced in a study of shared clonotypes between healthy human individuals. The assay was immunoSEQ multiplex PCR, and TCRdb's table has in-frame clones only and misses some. The table includes roughly 2 million clones, about 95% detected once. Naivety among CD8 cells was defined by CD45RO negativity and positive CCR7 selection, thereby excluding terminally differentiated effector memory CD45RA+ cells. Sequenced material: naive CD8+ T cells sorted from blood. Every receptor here comes from a man between 18 and 35 years old in good health.

Notes on this clone: Other nucleotide sequences from this sample produce the same CDR3. This chain connects TRBV27 to TRBJ2-1; 10 nucleotides align to TRBD1. Germline V gene lookup returns CDR1 MNHEY and CDR2 SMNVEV (reference sequence). J gave up 3 bases and V 3 bases, and 2 bases lay outside the gene matches. There are 15 residues in the CDR3. The CDR3 is CASSLGTGVYNEQFF. DNA of the CDR3: TGTGCCAGCAGTTTGGGGACAGGGGTCTACAATGAGCAGTTCTTC.

The chain recombines TRBV19 with TRBJ1-1, with no clear D. The CDR3 totals 15 residues. Germline-derived CDR1 and CDR2 are LNHDA and SQIVND (reference sequence). V gave up 5 bases and J gave up 1 base, with 14 bases separating them. The CDR3 coding sequence is TGTGCCAGTAGTTCTTTGCCCGGGAGGAACACTGAAGCTTTCTTT. This translates into CASSSLPGRNTEAFF.

V usage is TRBV27 and J usage is TRBJ2-7, with D uncertain. V was trimmed by 5 bases and J by 6 bases, leaving 14 bases between them. This CDR3 has 13 residues. Germline V gives CDR1 MNHEY, CDR2 SMNVEV (reference sequence). In DNA, the CDR3 is TGTGCCAGCAGTCTAAACTATATGGGCGAGCAGTACTTC. Translation gives CASSLNYMGEQYF.

The genes are TRBV30 and TRBJ2-7, with 7 bases fitting TRBD2. The CDR3 runs 17 residues. Trimming cost V 0 bases and J 1 base; bases outside gene matches: 12. Germline V gene data show CDR1 as GTSNPN and CDR2 as SVGIG (reference sequence). The CDR3 reads CAWSVPFNREASYEQYF. In DNA form, the CDR3 reads TGTGCCTGGAGTGTTCCGTTTAACCGGGAGGCTTCCTACGAGCAGTACTTC.

This clone was observed once. The chain joins TRBV6-5 to TRBJ2-1; D gene ambiguous. This CDR3 region has 16 residues. Germline CDR1 reads MNHEY; CDR2 reads SVGAGI. V was pared by 2 bases and J by 2 bases, with 13 bases between. In DNA, the CDR3 is TGTGCCAGCAGTTACAATTCCGGTCCCCCCTACAATGAGCAGTTCTTC. It is translated as CASSYNSGPPYNEQFF.

The chain couples TRBV5-4 to TRBJ2-7; possible D gene TRBD1, 6 bases. Per germline, CDR1 SGHNT and CDR2 YYREEE (reference sequence). V dropped 3 bases and J dropped 2 bases, with 12 bases sitting between them. The length of the CDR3 is 14 residues. In nucleotides, the CDR3 is TGTGCCAGCAGCTCCCAGGGGCTGACCTACGAGCAGTACTTC. Translated, it gives CASSSQGLTYEQYF.

The chain carries TRBV5-5 and TRBJ2-7; the match to TRBD2 covers 9 bases. Germline trimming cut 1 base from V and 3 bases from J; bases unmatched to any gene: 2. From germline, CDR1 is SGHKS and CDR2 YYEKEE (reference sequence). The CDR3 is 14 residues long. This CDR3 reads CASSLISGGYEQYF. CDR3 nucleotides: TGTGCCAGCAGCTTGATTAGCGGGGGCTACGAGCAGTACTTC.

The V gene is TRBV27, the J gene TRBJ1-5; D perhaps matches TRBD1 (6 bases). Looked up from germline, CDR1 is MNHEY and CDR2 is SMNVEV (reference sequence). The CDR3 is made up of 14 amino acids. Trimming stripped 6 bases from V and 7 bases from J, with 16 bases between. The CDR3 DNA is TGTGCCAGCAGCACGACAGGCGCTTTGCAGCCCCAGCATTTT. The encoded protein is CASSTTGALQPQHF.

This clone was observed once. The J gene is TRBJ2-7, the V gene TRBV4-1; D may be TRBD2 (6 bases). Trimming cost V 0 bases and J 4 bases, with 13 bases left between them. This CDR3 has 15 residues. Germline values: CDR1 MGHRA, CDR2 YSYEKL. Here the CDR3 DNA reads TGCGCCAGCAGCCAAGACGCCGGGACTGGGTACGAGCAGTACTTC. Translated, it gives CASSQDAGTGYEQYF.

CDR3 DNA: TGTGCCGATTTAGCGGTTCCCCAAGAGACCCAGTACTTC. It specifies CADLAVPQETQYF. V is TRBV5-6 and J is TRBJ2-5, with a tentative D call TRBD2 (6 bases). The CDR3 has 13 amino acids. The V end lost 10 bases, the J end lost 1 base, and 14 bases lay between the germline ends. Per the germline V gene, CDR1 is SGHDT and CDR2 is YYEEEE.

As to this clone: The junction departs from the called germline gene at one end, perhaps through a read error. The rearrangement links TRBV29-1 to TRBJ2-1, with 10 bases fitting TRBD2. The CDR3 covers 14 residues. The V gene's germline CDR1 is SQVTM and CDR2 ANQGSEA. This CDR3 is CSVEDERTSGSGLF. For the CDR3, the DNA is TGCAGCGTTGAAGATGAGCGGACTAGCGGTTCGGGGCTCTTC.

This clone was picked up one time. J is TRBJ1-1 and V is TRBV5-4; possible D gene TRBD1, 6 bases. The CDR3 has 13 amino acids. V lost 4 bases to trimming and J lost 1 base, with 8 bases between them. The germline CDR1 and CDR2 sequences are SGHNT and YYREEE (reference sequence). The CDR3 is CASSGGANTEAFF. CDR3 nucleotide sequence: TGTGCCAGCAGCGGGGGCGCGAACACTGAAGCTTTCTTT.

The CDR3 DNA follows: TGTGCCAGCCAGGGGACCGGGGAGCTGTTTTTT. Translating it yields CASQGTGELFF. This rearrangement joins TRBV13 to TRBJ2-2; D is possibly TRBD1 (6 bases). Trimming stripped 8 bases from V and 5 bases from J, with 6 bases between. Germline V gene lookup returns CDR1 PRHDT and CDR2 FYEKMQ (reference sequence). There are 11 residues in the CDR3.

This rearrangement joins TRBV29-1 to TRBJ2-5; D call uncertain. Trimming shortened V by 0 bases and J by 1 base, and 9 bases separated the two germline ends. The CDR3 contains 14 residues. The germline CDR1 and CDR2 sequences are SQVTM and ANQGSEA. The CDR3 sequence is CSVEDIALQETQYF. CDR3 DNA sequence: TGCAGCGTTGAAGATATAGCACTCCAAGAGACCCAGTACTTC.

Concerning this clone itself: Other DNA sequences of this sample code for an identical CDR3. The chain links TRBV7-8 to TRBJ2-7, with TRBD1 identical over 7 bases. Trimming cost V 0 bases and J 2 bases; bases outside gene matches: 4. Germline V gives CDR1 SGHVS, CDR2 FQNEAQ. This CDR3 is 15 amino acids long. The CDR3 protein is CASSLARQGAYEQYF. The CDR3 nucleotides are TGTGCCAGCAGCTTAGCCCGGCAGGGGGCCTACGAGCAGTACTTC.

The chain uses TRBV27 and TRBJ2-7; 8 bases line up with TRBD1. Trimming at V came to 5 bases and at J to 4 bases, leaving 4 bases not matched to a gene. CDR3 length equals 13 residues. The germline gives CDR1 MNHEY, CDR2 SMNVEV (reference sequence). The CDR3 protein is CASSQDREYEQYF. For the CDR3, the DNA is TGTGCCAGCAGTCAGGACAGGGAATACGAGCAGTACTTC.

CDR3 coding DNA: TGTGCCAGCAGTTTAAGTCCGGCAGCTCACTCACCCCTCCACTTT. Its translation is CASSLSPAAHSPLHF. The genes are TRBV27 and TRBJ1-6, with D uncertain. The V gene lost 2 bases and the J gene lost 10 bases, with 15 bases spanning the gap. This CDR3 is built from 15 residues. Germline-derived CDR1 and CDR2 are MNHEY and SMNVEV (reference sequence).

This chain joins TRBV18 and TRBJ1-3; 7 bases line up with TRBD1. The trim removed 8 bases at V and 0 bases at J, leaving 4 bases unmatched. CDR1 and CDR2 from the germline V gene are KGHSH and LQKENI. The CDR3 spans 14 residues. CDR3 sequence reads: CASPQGDSGNTIYF. CDR3 nucleotides: TGTGCCAGCCCCCAGGGGGACTCTGGAAACACCATATATTTT.

Concerning this clone: At one end, the junction sequence differs from germline, possibly due to a read error. Other DNA sequences in this sample translate to the same CDR3. This chain joins TRBV13 and TRBJ2-1; D gene uncertain. The CDR3 has 12 amino acids. From germline, CDR1 is PRHDT and CDR2 FYEKMQ (reference sequence). Here the CDR3 DNA reads TGTGCCAGCAGTTTAGGTGTCTATGAGCAGTTCTTC. This codes for CASSLGVYEQFF.

The genes are TRBV4-2 and TRBJ2-5; the match to TRBD1 covers 8 bases. V lost 5 bases and J lost 5; bases outside the gene matches: 10. The V gene's germline CDR1 is LGHNA and CDR2 YNFKEQ. The CDR3 contains 15 residues. The CDR3 sequence: CASSTIGTGGETQYF. For the CDR3, the DNA is TGTGCCAGCAGCACGATCGGAACAGGGGGGGAGACCCAGTACTTC.

The chain is built from TRBV5-1 and TRBJ2-3; D may be TRBD2 (5 bases). V was clipped by 2 bases and J by 4 bases, with 11 bases between them. Germline V lookup: CDR1 SGHRS, CDR2 YFSETQ. The length of the CDR3 is 14 residues. CDR3 protein: CASSFSAGPDTQYF. In nucleotides, the CDR3 is TGCGCCAGCAGCTTCTCGGCGGGTCCAGATACGCAGTATTTT.

V usage is TRBV7-2 and J usage is TRBJ2-7; perhaps TRBD2 as D (5 bases). Trimming removed 5 bases from V and 3 bases from J, with 11 bases in between. This CDR3 is built from 13 residues. Per germline, CDR1 SGHTA and CDR2 FQGNSA. In DNA form, the CDR3 reads TGTGCCAGCAGCCATGATACTAGCTACGAGCAGTACTTC. Residues: CASSHDTSYEQYF.

The rearrangement joins TRBV6-5 to TRBJ2-2; possibly TRBD1 or TRBD2 for D (6 bases each). The CDR3 is made up of 15 amino acids. The V gene's germline CDR1 is MNHEY and CDR2 SVGAGI. With 2 bases removed from V and 5 bases from J, the gap between germline ends came to 12 bases. CDR3 region: CASSYGGPSTGELFF. The DNA of the CDR3 is TGTGCCAGCAGTTACGGGGGGCCTTCGACCGGGGAGCTGTTTTTT.

The rearrangement links TRBV19 to TRBJ1-5; 7 bases are shared with TRBD1. CDR3 length: 13 residues. J lost 6 bases, V lost 10 bases, and 9 bases had no gene match. From germline, CDR1 is LNHDA and CDR2 SQIVND (reference sequence). The CDR3 DNA sequence: TGTGCCACCTGGGGCAGGGGGGGTCAGCCCCAGCATTTT. It encodes CATWGRGGQPQHF.

V is TRBV4-3 and J is TRBJ2-7; 12 bases line up with TRBD2. The CDR3 loop spans 15 amino acids. J gave up 5 bases and V 2 bases, and 4 bases lay outside the gene matches. Germline CDR1 is LGHNA and CDR2 is YSLEER. For the CDR3, the DNA is TGCGCCAGCAGCCAACAGACTAGCGGGAGCCACGAGCAGTACTTC. Translated, it gives CASSQQTSGSHEQYF.

The V call is TRBV5-6, the J call TRBJ2-5; 8 nucleotides match TRBD2. Trimming took 5 bases from V and 2 from J; bases not matched to a gene: 14. The CDR3 runs to 17 residues. Germline values: CDR1 SGHDT, CDR2 YYEEEE. The CDR3, as DNA: TGTGCCAGCAGTTCCGTCCCGGGCGGGGGGTTTCAAGAGACCCAGTACTTC. Its translation: CASSSVPGGGFQETQYF.

Only one count was recorded for this clone. The sample holds other DNA sequences that translate to the same CDR3. The V call is TRBV13, the J call TRBJ2-7; the D gene is possibly TRBD1 (6 bases). Germline V gene sequence: CDR1 PRHDT, CDR2 FYEKMQ (reference sequence). V lost 5 bases and J 0 bases, leaving 8 bases between the germline ends. This CDR3 is 13 amino acids long. In DNA form, the CDR3 reads TGTGCCAGCAGCCAGGACAGCTCCTACGAGCAGTACTTC. Protein: CASSQDSSYEQYF. Based on the CDR3 plus reference TRBV13 and TRBJ2-7, the full variable domain is AAGVIQSPRHLIKEKRETATLKCYPIPRHDTVYWYQQGPGQDPQFLISFYEKMQSDKGSIPDRFSAQQFSDYHSELNMSSLELGDSALYFCASSQDSSYEQYFGPGTRLTVT.